The next 15 T cell receptor beta chains were all read from a single sample in a study of identifying expanded T cells in peripheral blood. This table comes from immunoSEQ multiplex PCR, and its TCRdb copy is limited to in-frame clones, with some not included. The sample shows about 85,000 clones, around 90% of them seen only once. Material for sequencing was blood. The origin of the receptors is a person between 18 and 75 years old in good health.

In this sample, this clone turned up once. J is TRBJ1-1 and V is TRBV30; tentatively, D is TRBD1 (6 bases). The CDR3 runs to 18 residues. Trimming removed 2 bases from V and 1 base from J, with 23 bases in between. Germline CDR1 is GTSNPN and CDR2 is SVGIG (reference sequence). For the CDR3, the DNA is TGTGCCTGGAGTCCTACGCGTCTCGGGGGCGGGAGGAACACTGAAGCTTTCTTT. This gives the protein CAWSPTRLGGGRNTEAFF.

The chain uses TRBV4-1 and TRBJ1-2; 7 bases align to TRBD1. V gave up 0 bases and J gave up 5 bases; unmatched junction bases: 12. The length of the CDR3 is 17 residues. Germline CDR1 is MGHRA and CDR2 is YSYEKL. CDR3 protein: CASSQDPGTGAGYGYTF. For the CDR3, the DNA is TGCGCCAGCAGCCAAGATCCTGGAACAGGGGCTGGTTATGGCTACACCTTC.

The chain links TRBV7-2 to TRBJ2-5; no reliable D call. CDR1 is SGHTA and CDR2 is FQGNSA in the germline V gene. The CDR3 totals 12 residues. Trimming removed 2 bases from V and 2 bases from J, with 3 bases in between. Here the CDR3 DNA reads TGTGCCAGCAGCTTACGGCAAGAGACCCAGTACTTC. Translated, it gives CASSLRQETQYF.

V and J are TRBV7-2 and TRBJ2-3; a weak D match, TRBD2 (6 bases). The CDR3 has 15 residues. Trimming stripped 3 bases from V and 4 bases from J, with 14 bases between. Germline V lookup: CDR1 SGHTA, CDR2 FQGNSA. CDR3 residues: CASSFLGLGADTQYF. The CDR3 region has the DNA TGTGCCAGCAGCTTTCTGGGACTGGGGGCAGATACGCAGTATTTT.

The V and J genes are TRBV5-1 and TRBJ2-5, with D possibly being TRBD2 (7 bases). Trimming took off 0 bases at V and 2 bases at J, with 11 bases between the two ends. The germline CDR1 and CDR2 sequences are SGHRS and YFSETQ. The CDR3 sequence is 15 residues long. The CDR3 nucleotides are TGCGCCAGCAGCTTGGAGGGGGGGCGACAAGAGACCCAGTACTTC. It codes for CASSLEGGRQETQYF.

The rearrangement links TRBV6-5 to TRBJ1-3, with D hard to call. The germline V and J ends were trimmed by 0 bases and 4 bases, with 10 bases remaining between them. Germline CDR1 and CDR2: MNHEY and SVGAGI. This CDR3 is built from 15 residues. This CDR3 reads CASSYSTGIGNTIYF. CDR3 coding DNA: TGTGCCAGCAGTTACTCCACGGGGATCGGAAACACCATATATTTT.

V and J are TRBV11-2 and TRBJ2-2; D is uncertain. Germline V CDR1 and CDR2: SGHAT, FQNNGV. Deletions cut 1 base from V and 7 bases from J, with 7 bases between. CDR3 length equals 13 residues. The CDR3 nucleotides are TGTGCCAGCAGCTTAGCGACGGACGGGGAGCTGTTTTTT. This translates into CASSLATDGELFF.

The chain uses TRBV7-8 and TRBJ2-3; 10 bases are a match to TRBD2. The germline V gene encodes CDR1 SGHVS and CDR2 FQNEAQ. The length of the CDR3 is 17 residues. J lost 3 bases, V lost 1 base, and 7 bases had no gene match. CDR3 residues: CASSLGPPAGGTDTQYF. The CDR3 DNA sequence: TGTGCCAGCAGCTTAGGACCACCAGCGGGGGGGACAGATACGCAGTATTTT.

This clone occurred once. V is TRBV13 and J is TRBJ2-1; 8 bases agree with TRBD2. This CDR3 comprises 16 residues. Germline CDR1 PRHDT, CDR2 FYEKMQ (reference sequence). V lost 1 base and J lost 0; bases outside the gene matches: 2. Here the CDR3 reads CASSLVTSGSYNEQFF. The CDR3 DNA reads as TGTGCCAGCAGCTTAGTAACTAGCGGCTCCTACAATGAGCAGTTCTTC.

This clone was counted at least ten times. This chain joins TRBV7-2 and TRBJ2-7, with TRBD2 matching 8 bases. V lost 3 bases, J lost 5 bases, and 15 bases stayed unmatched. This CDR3 has 17 amino acids. Germline V lookup: CDR1 SGHTA, CDR2 FQGNSA. The CDR3, as DNA: TGTGCCAGCAGCTTGCCCCTCAGTATAGCGGGGCACAACGAGCAGTACTTC. It is translated as CASSLPLSIAGHNEQYF.

The V call is TRBV5-1, the J call TRBJ1-4, with 7 bases that match TRBD1. The trim removed 4 bases at V and 5 bases at J, leaving 11 bases unmatched. The CDR3 runs to 16 residues. Germline V gene data show CDR1 as SGHRS and CDR2 as YFSETQ. For the CDR3, the DNA is TGCGCCAGCAGCGCAAATACCGGGACAGTAAATGAAAAACTGTTTTTT. Protein: CASSANTGTVNEKLFF.

V is TRBV19 and J is TRBJ2-1; D is undetermined. Trimming removed 3 bases at V and 8 bases at J, with 14 bases between. The CDR3 totals 14 residues. CDR1 and CDR2 from the germline V gene are LNHDA and SQIVND (reference sequence). The CDR3: CASSMPGVRDEQFF. The CDR3 bases are TGTGCCAGTAGTATGCCTGGGGTAAGGGATGAGCAGTTCTTC.

V usage is TRBV19 and J usage is TRBJ2-7, with 7 bases fitting TRBD1. The CDR3 has 12 residues. V lost 8 bases and J lost 4; bases outside the gene matches: 5. CDR1 and CDR2 (germline): LNHDA, SQIVND (reference sequence). DNA of the CDR3: TGTGCCAGTGCTGACAGGGCGTACGAGCAGTACTTC. Its protein product is CASADRAYEQYF.

The rearrangement joins TRBV5-1 to TRBJ2-2; D is ambiguous. The CDR3 totals 15 residues. Germline V lookup: CDR1 SGHRS, CDR2 YFSETQ. Trimming removed 1 base at V and 2 bases at J, with 9 bases between. This chain's CDR3 is CASSLPQANTGELFF. CDR3 nucleotide sequence: TGCGCCAGCAGCTTGCCCCAGGCAAACACCGGGGAGCTGTTTTTT.

V gene TRBV5-6 combines with J gene TRBJ2-7; TRBD1 matches at 10 bases. CDR1 is SGHDT and CDR2 is YYEEEE in the germline V gene. V gave up 4 bases and J gave up 3 bases; unmatched junction bases: 10. The CDR3 contains 16 residues. CDR3 nucleotides: TGTGCCAGCAGCAGTACGGGACAGGGGCCTCGCTACGAGCAGTACTTC. Residues: CASSSTGQGPRYEQYF.